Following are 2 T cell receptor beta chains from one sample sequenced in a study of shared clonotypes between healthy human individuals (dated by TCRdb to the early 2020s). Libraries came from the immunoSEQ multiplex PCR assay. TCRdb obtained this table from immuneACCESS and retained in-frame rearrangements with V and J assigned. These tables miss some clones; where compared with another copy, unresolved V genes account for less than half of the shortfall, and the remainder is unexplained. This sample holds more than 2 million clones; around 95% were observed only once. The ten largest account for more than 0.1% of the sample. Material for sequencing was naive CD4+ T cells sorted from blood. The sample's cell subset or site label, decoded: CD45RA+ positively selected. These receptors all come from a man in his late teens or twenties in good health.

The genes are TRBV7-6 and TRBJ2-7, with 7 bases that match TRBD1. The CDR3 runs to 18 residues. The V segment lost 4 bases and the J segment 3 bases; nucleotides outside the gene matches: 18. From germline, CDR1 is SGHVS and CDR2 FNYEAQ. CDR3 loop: CASSYHPPGTADGYEQYF. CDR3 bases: TGTGCCAGCAGCTATCATCCACCCGGGACAGCGGATGGCTACGAGCAGTACTTC.

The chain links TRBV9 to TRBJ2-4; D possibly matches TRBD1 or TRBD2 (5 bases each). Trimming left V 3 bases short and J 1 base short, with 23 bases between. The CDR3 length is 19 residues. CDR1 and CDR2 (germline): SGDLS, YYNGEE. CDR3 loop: CASSDRPRTVPGAKNIQYF. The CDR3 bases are TGTGCCAGCAGCGATCGACCCCGGACTGTTCCAGGGGCCAAAAACATTCAGTACTTC.